One and the same sample provided the 25 T cell receptor beta chains below, sequenced in a study of shared clonotypes between healthy human individuals. TCRdb keeps only in-frame clones here, not all; method: immunoSEQ multiplex PCR. The sample lists roughly 1 million clones; around 82% were seen once. Sequenced material: memory CD4+ T cells from PBMCs. Subset: CD45RA-negative fraction. These TCRs come from a man younger than 35 in good health. Some clones in this sample may be carry-over from other donors' samples.

This clone was counted only a few times. DNA of the CDR3: TGTGCCAGCAGCCCTGATCCGGGGACTGAAGCTTTCTTT. This gives the protein CASSPDPGTEAFF. V and J are TRBV11-2 and TRBJ1-1; D ambiguous. Trimming removed 5 bases at V and 5 bases at J, with 12 bases between. This CDR3 has 13 amino acids. CDR1 is SGHAT, CDR2 FQNNGV, per germline.

This clone came up many times. The rearrangement uses TRBV2 and TRBJ2-5; 10 bases match TRBD1. V shed 5 bases and J 5 bases; nucleotides not matched to a gene: 11. CDR1 and CDR2 from the germline V gene are SNHLY and FYNNEI. The CDR3 has 16 residues. Here the CDR3 reads CASSLTGGSISETQYF. CDR3 in DNA: TGTGCCAGCAGTTTGACAGGGGGCTCGATTTCGGAGACCCAGTACTTC. The variable domain in full, with the rest retrieved from reference TRBV2 and TRBJ2-5, is EPEVTQTPSHQVTQMGQEVILRCVPISNHLYFYWYRQILGQKVEFLVSFYNNEISEKSEIFDDQFSVERPDGSNFTLKIRSTKLEDSAMYFCASSLTGGSISETQYFGPGTRLLVL.

There are many counts of this clone. This rearrangement joins TRBV2 to TRBJ1-5, with a weak D call TRBD1 (5 bases). Germline assignment: CDR1 SNHLY and CDR2 FYNNEI. V was clipped by 2 bases and J by 7 bases, with 15 bases between them. The length of the CDR3 is 15 residues. CDR3: CASSEKGSGGQPQHF. Written as DNA, the CDR3 is TGTGCCAGCAGTGAAAAGGGGTCGGGCGGCCAGCCCCAGCATTTT.

The chain combines TRBV9 with TRBJ2-4; TRBD2 aligns across 8 bases. The germline V gene has CDR1 SGDLS and CDR2 YYNGEE. The CDR3 sequence is 14 residues long. With 0 bases clipped from V and 6 bases from J, the junction kept 2 bases outside the gene matches. CDR3 loop: CASSVDLAGNIQYF. In nucleotides, the CDR3 is TGTGCCAGCAGCGTAGATCTAGCGGGAAACATTCAGTACTTC.

The sample holds one count of this clone. The chain employs TRBV10-3 and TRBJ2-3; D is unresolved. Germline CDR1 is ENHRY and CDR2 is SYGVKD. The CDR3 has 15 amino acids. Trimming pared 2 bases from V and 0 bases from J, leaving 9 bases between. This CDR3 is CAISENPASTDTQYF. CDR3 DNA: TGTGCCATCAGTGAGAACCCAGCTAGCACAGATACGCAGTATTTT.

This chain uses TRBV6-6 with TRBJ1-1; D unclear. The CDR3 is 15 residues long. V lost 2 bases to trimming and J lost 4 bases, with 14 bases between them. CDR1 and CDR2 (germline): MNHNY, SVGAGI (reference sequence). CDR3: CASSYKPGWVTEAFF. The DNA for the CDR3 is TGTGCCAGCAGTTACAAGCCGGGGTGGGTCACTGAAGCTTTCTTT.

The count of this clone is one. A much larger clone is a single base away; this may be a read error. This chain joins TRBV5-1 and TRBJ2-7, with 8 bases identical to TRBD2. The CDR3 consists of 14 residues. The V segment lost 1 base and the J segment 3 bases; nucleotides outside the gene matches: 3. The V gene's germline CDR1 is SGHRS and CDR2 YFSETQ. The CDR3: CASSLRLAGYEQYF. CDR3 sequence (DNA): TGCGCCAGCAGCTTGCGGCTAGCGGGCTACGAGCAGTACTTC.

J is TRBJ2-7 and V is TRBV29-1, with 10 bases identical to TRBD1. The germline V gene encodes CDR1 SQVTM and CDR2 ANQGSEA. With V trimmed by 7 bases and J by 4 bases, 16 bases remained unmatched. This CDR3 contains 16 residues. The CDR3 protein is CSDKLQTGTGVYEQYF. In nucleotides, the CDR3 is TGCAGCGATAAATTACAAACCGGGACAGGGGTGTACGAGCAGTACTTC.

This clone has a count of ten or more. This chain joins TRBV5-1 and TRBJ1-2; a weak D match, TRBD1 (6 bases). This CDR3 region has 13 residues. Germline CDR1 is SGHRS and CDR2 is YFSETQ. Trimming left V 4 bases short and J 3 bases short, with 10 bases between. The chain's CDR3 is CASSVGGDYGYTF. In DNA form, the CDR3 reads TGCGCCAGCAGCGTCGGGGGCGACTATGGCTACACCTTC.

Worth noting for this clone: A read error may account for a junction end that differs from germline. The chain combines TRBV10-3 with TRBJ2-1; D ambiguous. Germline CDR1 is ENHRY and CDR2 is SYGVKD. The CDR3 is 13 residues long. The CDR3 protein is CAISDPSHNEQFF. The CDR3 bases are TGTGCCATCAGTGACCCCTCCCACAATGAGCAGTTCTTC.

The chain couples TRBV11-1 to TRBJ2-5, with D perhaps TRBD1 (5 bases). The CDR3 sequence is 13 residues long. V was cut by 3 bases and J by 3 bases, with 8 bases left in between. Germline CDR1 SGHAT, CDR2 FQDESV (reference sequence). The CDR3 DNA is TGTGCCAGCAGCTTCGACAGCAAAGAGACCCAGTACTTC. It is translated as CASSFDSKETQYF.

The J gene is TRBJ1-5, the V gene TRBV19; 7 bases fit TRBD1. CDR1 LNHDA and CDR2 SQIVND come from the germline V gene (reference sequence). V gave up 5 bases and J gave up 6 bases; unmatched junction bases: 4. This CDR3 spans 13 amino acids. Written as DNA, the CDR3 is TGTGCCAGTAGTCCGAGACAGGGTCAGCCCCAGCATTTT. Amino acids: CASSPRQGQPQHF.

This clone has ten or more counts. The CDR3 coding sequence is TGTGCCAGCAGCAGGGACATTTTGATCGGGGAGCTGTTTTTT. Amino acids: CASSRDILIGELFF. The gene calls are TRBV7-9 and TRBJ2-2; tentative D call: TRBD1 (6 bases). This CDR3 spans 14 amino acids. Trimming removed 5 bases from V and 7 bases from J, with 14 bases in between. Germline loops: CDR1 SEHNR, CDR2 FQNEAQ (reference sequence).

The gene calls are TRBV18 and TRBJ1-2, with 10 positions matching TRBD1. The CDR3 consists of 15 residues. CDR1 and CDR2 from the germline V gene are KGHSH and LQKENI. V shed 3 bases and J 5 bases; nucleotides not matched to a gene: 6. The CDR3 region has the DNA TGTGCCAGCTCACCCAAGGGGGACAGGGGTTATGGCTACACCTTC. It encodes CASSPKGDRGYGYTF.

The genes are TRBV7-2 and TRBJ1-2; TRBD1 aligns across 8 bases. CDR1 is SGHTA, CDR2 FQGNSA, per germline. V was clipped by 5 bases and J by 4 bases; unmatched bases: 3. This CDR3 spans 13 amino acids. CDR3 sequence (DNA): TGTGCCAGCAGCAACGGACAGGGCTATGGCTACACCTTC. Translating it yields CASSNGQGYGYTF.

This clone was observed a few times. The chain is built from TRBV10-3 and TRBJ2-7; unclear D gene. This CDR3 spans 16 amino acids. The germline CDR1 and CDR2 sequences are ENHRY and SYGVKD. Trimming took off 4 bases at V and 3 bases at J, with 19 bases between the two ends. The CDR3 sequence: CAISGVSGRSNYEQYF. The CDR3 coding sequence is TGTGCCATCAGTGGGGTATCAGGCCGGAGTAACTACGAGCAGTACTTC.

The J gene is TRBJ2-1, the V gene TRBV6-6, with 9 bases identical to TRBD1. The CDR3 is 15 amino acids. Per the germline V gene, CDR1 is MNHNY and CDR2 is SVGAGI (reference sequence). Unmatched junction bases numbered 8, after V lost 6 bases and J lost 5 bases. The CDR3 here is CASRSPGQGNNEQFF. CDR3 DNA: TGTGCCAGCAGATCGCCGGGACAGGGAAACAATGAGCAGTTCTTC.

This chain connects TRBV11-2 to TRBJ2-3; possible D gene TRBD1, 6 bases. CDR1 is SGHAT, CDR2 FQNNGV, per germline. The V end lost 0 bases, the J end lost 14 bases, and 15 bases lay between the germline ends. The CDR3 runs 13 residues. The CDR3 nucleotides read TGTGCCAGCAGCTTAGATAGGCAGGGGCAGAGGTATTTT. Translating it yields CASSLDRQGQRYF.

This rearrangement joins TRBV4-3 to TRBJ2-3; D possibly uses TRBD1 or TRBD2 (6 bases each). This CDR3 spans 18 amino acids. The ends were cut back, 3 bases at V and 5 bases at J, with 24 bases in the middle. The germline V gene encodes CDR1 LGHNA and CDR2 YSLEER. DNA for the CDR3: TGCGCCAGCAGCCAGAGAACCGGGGCCGGGGGCGCGTTAGATACGCAGTATTTT. This codes for CASSQRTGAGGALDTQYF.

The rearrangement joins TRBV4-2 to TRBJ2-6; 11 positions match TRBD2. V lost 4 bases to trimming and J lost 2 bases; unmatched junction nucleotides: 7. The CDR3 extends over 18 amino acids. Germline assignment: CDR1 LGHNA and CDR2 YNFKEQ. CDR3 DNA sequence: TGTGCCAGCAGCCCGGTAGCGGGAGGGACGACTGGGGCCAACGTCCTGACTTTC. Its translation is CASSPVAGGTTGANVLTF.

The chain combines TRBV4-2 with TRBJ1-3, with 7 bases identical to TRBD1. Trimming at V came to 0 bases and at J to 0 bases, leaving 2 bases not matched to a gene. This CDR3 has 16 amino acids. Per the germline V gene, CDR1 is LGHNA and CDR2 is YNFKEQ. CDR3 sequence (DNA): TGTGCCAGCAGCCAAGACTGGACAGGCTCTGGAAACACCATATATTTT. Translating it yields CASSQDWTGSGNTIYF.

This chain uses TRBV29-1 with TRBJ2-5; a possible D gene is TRBD2 (5 bases). This CDR3 is built from 11 residues. The germline V gene encodes CDR1 SQVTM and CDR2 ANQGSEA. V was cut by 7 bases and J by 0 bases, with 6 bases left in between. The CDR3: CSGGNQETQYF. The CDR3 region has the DNA TGCAGCGGAGGGAACCAAGAGACCCAGTACTTC.

Note on this clone: The sample carries other DNA sequences with the same CDR3. The chain has TRBV30 and TRBJ1-3; D is ambiguous. V was clipped by 0 bases and J by 0 bases, with 3 bases between them. The germline V gene has CDR1 GTSNPN and CDR2 SVGIG (reference sequence). This CDR3 region has 13 residues. CDR3 coding DNA: TGTGCCTGGAGTGTATCCTCTGGAAACACCATATATTTT. It is translated as CAWSVSSGNTIYF.

This clone has a count of ten or more. The rearrangement uses TRBV4-2 and TRBJ2-7; 7 bases are a match to TRBD1. Trimming at V came to 4 bases and at J to 2 bases, leaving 8 bases not matched to a gene. The CDR3 consists of 15 residues. CDR1 is LGHNA, CDR2 YNFKEQ, per germline. CDR3 coding DNA: TGTGCCAGCAGCCCCCACGGGACAGCCACCTACGAGCAGTACTTC. Its translation is CASSPHGTATYEQYF.

The CDR3 loop reads CASSIPGQGAASTDTQYF. DNA of the CDR3: TGCGCCAGCAGCATCCCGGGACAGGGGGCGGCTAGCACAGATACGCAGTATTTT. The chain combines TRBV5-1 with TRBJ2-3; 12 bases map to TRBD1. V gave up 4 bases and J gave up 0 bases; unmatched junction bases: 9. Germline-derived CDR1 and CDR2 are SGHRS and YFSETQ. The CDR3 sequence is 18 residues long.